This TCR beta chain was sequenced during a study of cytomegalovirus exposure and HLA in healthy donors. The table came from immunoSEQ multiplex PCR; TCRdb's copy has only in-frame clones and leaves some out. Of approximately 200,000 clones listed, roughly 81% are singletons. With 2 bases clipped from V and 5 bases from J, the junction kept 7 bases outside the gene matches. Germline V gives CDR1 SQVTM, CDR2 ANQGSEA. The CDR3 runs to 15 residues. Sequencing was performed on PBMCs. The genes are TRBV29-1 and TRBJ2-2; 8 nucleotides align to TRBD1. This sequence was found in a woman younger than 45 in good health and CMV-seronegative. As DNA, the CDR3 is TGCAGCGTTGAACCTTGGACAGGGCGGACCGGGGAGCTGTTTTTT. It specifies CSVEPWTGRTGELFF.